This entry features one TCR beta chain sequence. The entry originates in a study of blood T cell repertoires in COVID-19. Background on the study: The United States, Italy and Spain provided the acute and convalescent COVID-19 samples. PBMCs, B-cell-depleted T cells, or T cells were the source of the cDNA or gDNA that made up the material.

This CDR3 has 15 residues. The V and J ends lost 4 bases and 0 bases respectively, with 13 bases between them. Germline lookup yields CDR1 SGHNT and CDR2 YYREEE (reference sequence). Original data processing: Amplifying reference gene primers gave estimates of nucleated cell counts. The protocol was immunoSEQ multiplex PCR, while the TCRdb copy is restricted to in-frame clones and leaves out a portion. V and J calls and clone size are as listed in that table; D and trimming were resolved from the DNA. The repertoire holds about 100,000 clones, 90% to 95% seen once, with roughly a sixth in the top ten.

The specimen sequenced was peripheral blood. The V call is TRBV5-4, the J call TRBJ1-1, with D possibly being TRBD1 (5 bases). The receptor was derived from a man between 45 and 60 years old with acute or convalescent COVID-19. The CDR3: CASSMTESLNTEAFF. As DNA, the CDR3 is TGTGCCAGCAGCATGACAGAGTCCTTGAACACTGAAGCTTTCTTT.